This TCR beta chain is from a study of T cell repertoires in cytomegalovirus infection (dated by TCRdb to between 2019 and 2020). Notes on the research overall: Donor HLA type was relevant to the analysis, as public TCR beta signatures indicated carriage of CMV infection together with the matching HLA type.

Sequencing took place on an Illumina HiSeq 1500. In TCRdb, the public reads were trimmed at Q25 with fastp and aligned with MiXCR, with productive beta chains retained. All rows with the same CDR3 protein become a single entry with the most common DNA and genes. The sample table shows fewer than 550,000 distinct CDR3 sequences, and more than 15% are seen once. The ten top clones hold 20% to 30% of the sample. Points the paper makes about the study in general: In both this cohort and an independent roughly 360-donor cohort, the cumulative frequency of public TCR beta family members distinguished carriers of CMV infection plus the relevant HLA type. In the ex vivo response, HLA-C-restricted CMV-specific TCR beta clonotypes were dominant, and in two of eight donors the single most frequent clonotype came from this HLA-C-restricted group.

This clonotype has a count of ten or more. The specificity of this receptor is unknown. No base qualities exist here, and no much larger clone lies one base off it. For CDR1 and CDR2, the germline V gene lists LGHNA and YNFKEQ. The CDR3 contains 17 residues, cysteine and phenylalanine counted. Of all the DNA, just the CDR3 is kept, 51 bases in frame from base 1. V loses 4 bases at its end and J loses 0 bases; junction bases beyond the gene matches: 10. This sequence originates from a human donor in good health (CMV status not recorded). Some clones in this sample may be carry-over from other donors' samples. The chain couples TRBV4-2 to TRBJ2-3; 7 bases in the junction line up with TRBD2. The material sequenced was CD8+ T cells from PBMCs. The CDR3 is CASSRTSSGVSTDTQYF. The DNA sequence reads TGTGCCAGCAGCCGAACCTCTAGCGGAGTAAGCACAGATACGCAGTATTTT.